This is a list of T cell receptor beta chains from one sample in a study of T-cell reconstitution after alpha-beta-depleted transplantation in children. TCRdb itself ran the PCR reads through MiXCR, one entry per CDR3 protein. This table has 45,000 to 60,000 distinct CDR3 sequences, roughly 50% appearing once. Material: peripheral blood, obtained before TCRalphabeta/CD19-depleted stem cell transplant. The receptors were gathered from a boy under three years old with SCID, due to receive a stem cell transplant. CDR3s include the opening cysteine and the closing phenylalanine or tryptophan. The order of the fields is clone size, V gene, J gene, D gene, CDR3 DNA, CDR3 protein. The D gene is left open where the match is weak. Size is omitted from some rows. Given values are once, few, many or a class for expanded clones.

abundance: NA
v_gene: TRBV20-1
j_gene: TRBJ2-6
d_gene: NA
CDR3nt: TGCAGTGCTAGTTCCGGAGGGCCTGGGGCCAACGTCCTGACTTTC
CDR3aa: CSASSGGPGANVLTF

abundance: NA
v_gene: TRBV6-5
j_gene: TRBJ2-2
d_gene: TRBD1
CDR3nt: TGTGCCAGCAGTTCTCCGGACAGGGGAACCGGGGAGCTGTTTTTT
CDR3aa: CASSSPDRGTGELFF

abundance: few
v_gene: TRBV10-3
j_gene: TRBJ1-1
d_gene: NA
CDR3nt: TGTGCCATCAGTGAGTCGGGAGGGGTGAATGAAGCTTTCTTT
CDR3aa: CAISESGGVNEAFF

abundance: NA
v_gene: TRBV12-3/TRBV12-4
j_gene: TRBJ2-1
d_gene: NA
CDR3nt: TGTGCCAGCATAGATGGTCAGAGGCCCTACAATGAGCAGTTCTTC
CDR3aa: CASIDGQRPYNEQFF

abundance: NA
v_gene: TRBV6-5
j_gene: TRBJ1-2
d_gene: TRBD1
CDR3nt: TGTGCCAGCAGTTACGGACAGGGTTGGTATGGCTACACCTTC
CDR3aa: CASSYGQGWYGYTF

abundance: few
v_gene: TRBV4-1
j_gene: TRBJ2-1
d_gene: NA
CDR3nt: TGCGCCAGCAGCCAAGACGAGGGCGTAAACTCCTACAATGAGCAGTTCTTC
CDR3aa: CASSQDEGVNSYNEQFF

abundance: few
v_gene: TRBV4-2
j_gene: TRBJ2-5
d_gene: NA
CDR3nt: TGTGCCAGCAGCCAAGATGCTTCAGGGGATGAGACCCAGTACTTC
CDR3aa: CASSQDASGDETQYF

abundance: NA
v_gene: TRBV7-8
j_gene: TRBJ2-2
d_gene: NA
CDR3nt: TGTGCCAGCAGCTTCGGTGGGACCGGGGAGCTGTTTTTT
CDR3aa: CASSFGGTGELFF

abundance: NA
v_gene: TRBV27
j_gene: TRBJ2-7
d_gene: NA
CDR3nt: TGTGCCAGCAGTCGTAAGGGTTTCACCTACGGGCAGTACTTC
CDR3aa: CASSRKGFTYGQYF

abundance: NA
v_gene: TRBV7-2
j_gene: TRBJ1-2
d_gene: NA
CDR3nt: TGTGCCAGCAGCTCCGCCGGGACCGACTATGGCTACACCTTC
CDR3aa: CASSSAGTDYGYTF

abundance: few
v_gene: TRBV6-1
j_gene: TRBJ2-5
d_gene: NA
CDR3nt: TGTGCCAGCAGCGCACAGGCCGATCTGAAGACCCAGTACTTC
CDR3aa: CASSAQADLKTQYF

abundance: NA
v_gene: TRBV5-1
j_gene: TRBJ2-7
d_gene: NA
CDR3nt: TGCGCCAGCAGCTTGGACTCAGGGCTCGAGCAGTACTTC
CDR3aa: CASSLDSGLEQYF

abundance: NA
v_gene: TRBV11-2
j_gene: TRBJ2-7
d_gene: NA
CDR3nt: TGTGCCAGCAGCTTAGACAGGCTTTCCTACGAGCAGTACTTC
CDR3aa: CASSLDRLSYEQYF

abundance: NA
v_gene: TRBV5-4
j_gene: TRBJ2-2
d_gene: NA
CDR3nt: TGTGCCAGCAGCCCCACAGGGTATAGCACCGGGGAGCTGTTTTTT
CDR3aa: CASSPTGYSTGELFF